This TCR beta chain came from a study of OX40 agonist ivuxolimab in advanced cancers. In the study overall: At doses from 0.01 to 10 mg/kg, patients were given intravenous ivuxolimab every 2 weeks. Patients assigned to dose escalation were diagnosed with hepatocellular carcinoma, melanoma, renal cell or head and neck cancer.

Data came from immunoSEQ multiplex PCR; TCRdb stores just in-frame clones and leaves some out. The sample lists roughly 61,000 clones, 70% to 90% occurring once. Germline V gene sequence: CDR1 MNHNS, CDR2 SASEGT. V lost 8 bases and J lost 4, with 13 bases in between. The CDR3 is made up of 13 amino acids. This chain connects TRBV6-1 to TRBJ2-3, with D perhaps matching TRBD1 (5 bases). The source is an adult with an advanced solid tumor such as melanoma, head and neck, liver or kidney cancer. The sequencing used CD4+ or CD8+ T cells sorted from blood, collected in a trial of the OX40 agonist ivuxolimab. The CDR3 loop reads CASAQGRPDTQYF. CDR3 sequence (DNA): TGTGCCAGCGCCCAGGGTAGGCCAGATACGCAGTATTTT.